This TCR beta chain comes out of a study of OX40 agonist ivuxolimab in advanced cancers. Turning to the overall study: Ivuxolimab, which targeted the costimulatory receptor OX40 (CD134), was an agonistic, fully human IgG2 monoclonal antibody. Intravenous ivuxolimab was administered to patients every 2 weeks at six dose levels: 0.01, 0.1, 0.3, 1.5, 3 and 10 mg/kg. Of the roughly 50 dose-escalation patients, hepatocellular carcinoma was present in about 19, melanoma in about 15, renal cell carcinoma in 9 and head and neck cancer in 9. The dose-escalation cohort was roughly 87% male with a mean age of about 58 years, ranging from roughly 20 to 80. Patients were allowed to have had prior anti-PD-1, anti-PD-L1 or anti-CTLA-4 therapy, and 40% of the dose-escalation patients had previously received checkpoint inhibitors. Partial responses occurred in three dose-escalation patients: two with cutaneous melanoma and one with hepatocellular carcinoma. The purpose of peripheral TCRbeta sequencing was to test whether ivuxolimab changed TCR sequence diversity and led to clonal T-cell expansion. The paper covers the monotherapy dose-escalation part of the phase I ivuxolimab trial, which included N ≈ 54 patients.

For sequencing of the TCRbeta CDR3 region, genomic DNA was extracted from the sorted cells. TCRbeta CDR3 regions were sequenced using the immunoSEQ Assay. In TCRdb, the immuneACCESS table is reduced to in-frame sequences with V and J assigned. These tables do not hold every clone; where another copy was compared, an unresolved V gene accounts for under half, and the others remain unexplained. The sample records roughly 67,000 clones, more than 75% of which are singletons. The ten largest clones take up over 0.65% of the sample. The cysteine opens and the phenylalanine closes a CDR3 of 14 amino acids. This entry keeps only the CDR3 DNA: 42 bases, framed from base 1. Germline trimming amounts to 6 bases on V and 0 bases on J, with 5 as the count of junction bases outside the gene matches. The germline V gene (reference sequence) provides CDR1 MNHEY and CDR2 SMNVEV. Patients with autoimmune disease history or receiving systemic immunosuppression were excluded from the trial. Peripheral blood for TCR sequencing was drawn from every dose cohort at baseline, at cycle 4 day 1 and at cycle 7 day 1. Samples were obtained from an open-label, multicenter, first-in-human phase I dose-escalation trial of ivuxolimab. Adults with locally advanced or metastatic melanoma, renal cell carcinoma, hepatocellular carcinoma or head and neck squamous cell carcinoma were enrolled in the trial. Before TCR sequencing, CD4+ T cells and CD8+ T cells were sorted from peripheral blood as separate populations.

The study at large found these results: In the 0.1-3.0 mg/kg groups, partial responders had among the lowest normalized peripheral clonal expansion, particularly in CD8+ T cells. Low levels of normalized T-cell clonal expansion were also seen in some patients who did not respond. At doses of 0.1 to 3.0 mg/kg, clonal expansion of both CD4+ and CD8+ T cells in blood was seen between baseline and week 6. The antigen specificity of the peripheral T cells that underwent clonal expansion was not determined. After ivuxolimab, more expanded clones were found on average in CD8+ T cells than in CD4+ T cells.

Details on this clone: No cognate antigen has been identified for it. Base qualities are not recorded, but no much larger clone differs from it by a single base.

The receptor's source is an adult with an advanced solid tumor such as melanoma, head and neck, liver or kidney cancer. Sequencing used CD4+ or CD8+ T cells sorted from blood, obtained in a trial of the OX40 agonist ivuxolimab. The chain uses TRBV27 and TRBJ2-7; a stretch of 7 junction bases matches TRBD1. The DNA sequence follows: TGTGCCAGCAGCCGCACAGGGGCCTCCTACGAGCAGTACTTC. The translation is CASSRTGASYEQYF.